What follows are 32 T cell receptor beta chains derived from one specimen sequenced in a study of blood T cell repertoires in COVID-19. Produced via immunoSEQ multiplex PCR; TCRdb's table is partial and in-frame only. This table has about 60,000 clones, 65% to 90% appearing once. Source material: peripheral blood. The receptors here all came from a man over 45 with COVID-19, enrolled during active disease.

The CDR3, as DNA: TGTGCCAGCAGCCCCCGCGGGACGGAAACTGAAGCTTTCTTT. As protein: CASSPRGTETEAFF. The chain links TRBV7-9 to TRBJ1-1; D may be TRBD1 (5 bases). The V end was cut by 5 bases, the J end by 5 bases, with 15 bases between. CDR1 is SEHNR, CDR2 FQNEAQ, per germline (reference sequence). The CDR3 spans 14 residues.

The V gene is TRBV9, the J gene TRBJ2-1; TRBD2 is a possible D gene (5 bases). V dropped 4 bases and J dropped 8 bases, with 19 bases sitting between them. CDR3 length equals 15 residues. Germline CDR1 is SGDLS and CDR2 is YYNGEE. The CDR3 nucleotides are TGTGCCAGCAGCACCCGAGCGGAGACGGGCTATGAGCAGTTCTTC. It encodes CASSTRAETGYEQFF. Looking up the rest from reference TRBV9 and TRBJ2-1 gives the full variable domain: DSGVTQTPKHLITATGQRVTLRCSPRSGDLSVYWYQQSLDQGLQFLIQYYNGEERAKGNILERFSAQQFPDLHSELNLSSLELGDSALYFCASSTRAETGYEQFFGPGTRLTVL.

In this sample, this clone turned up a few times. The CDR3 DNA follows: TGTGCCAGCAGCTTAGGAGGGTGGAGCGGGAGTGGGAATGAGCAGTTCTTC. As protein: CASSLGGWSGSGNEQFF. This chain uses TRBV7-3 with TRBJ2-1, with 8 bases lining up with TRBD2. The CDR3 consists of 17 residues. Trimming took 2 bases from V and 7 from J; bases not matched to a gene: 13. Germline V gives CDR1 SGHTA, CDR2 FQGTGA. The full variable domain, in which reference TRBV7-3 and TRBJ2-1 provide the parts outside the CDR3, is GAGVSQTPSNKVTEKGKYVELRCDPISGHTALYWYRQSLGQGPEFLIYFQGTGAADDSGLPNDRFFAVRPEGSVSTLKIQRTERGDSAVYLCASSLGGWSGSGNEQFFGPGTRLTVL.

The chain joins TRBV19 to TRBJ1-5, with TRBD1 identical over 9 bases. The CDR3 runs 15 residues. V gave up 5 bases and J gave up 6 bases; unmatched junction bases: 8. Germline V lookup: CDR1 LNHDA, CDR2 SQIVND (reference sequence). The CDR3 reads CASSRTTGGGQPQHF. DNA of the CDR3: TGTGCCAGTAGTCGCACCACAGGGGGCGGTCAGCCCCAGCATTTT.

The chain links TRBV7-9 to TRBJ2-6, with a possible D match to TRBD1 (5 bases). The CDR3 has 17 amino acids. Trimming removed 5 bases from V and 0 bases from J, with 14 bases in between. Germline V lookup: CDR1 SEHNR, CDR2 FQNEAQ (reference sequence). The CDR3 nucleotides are TGTGCCAGCAGCCCAACAGGCATACACTCTGGGGCCAACGTCCTGACTTTC. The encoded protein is CASSPTGIHSGANVLTF. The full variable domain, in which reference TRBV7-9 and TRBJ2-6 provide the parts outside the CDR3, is DTGVSQNPRHKITKRGQNVTFRCDPISEHNRLYWYRQTLGQGPEFLTYFQNEAQLEKSRLLSDRFSAERPKGSFSTLEIQRTEQGDSAMYLCASSPTGIHSGANVLTFGAGSRLTVL.

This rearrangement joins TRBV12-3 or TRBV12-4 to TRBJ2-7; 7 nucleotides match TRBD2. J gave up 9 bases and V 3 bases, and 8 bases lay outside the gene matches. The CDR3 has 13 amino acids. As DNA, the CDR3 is TGTGCCAGCAGTTTGATCGCGGGAGCGGCGCAGTACTTC. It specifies CASSLIAGAAQYF.

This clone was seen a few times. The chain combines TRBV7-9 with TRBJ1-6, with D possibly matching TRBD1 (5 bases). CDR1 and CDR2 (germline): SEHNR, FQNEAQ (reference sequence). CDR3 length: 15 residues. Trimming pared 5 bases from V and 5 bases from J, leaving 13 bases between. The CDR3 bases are TGTGCCAGCAGCCCTCAGGGCGGTAATAATTCACCCCTCCACTTT. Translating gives CASSPQGGNNSPLHF.

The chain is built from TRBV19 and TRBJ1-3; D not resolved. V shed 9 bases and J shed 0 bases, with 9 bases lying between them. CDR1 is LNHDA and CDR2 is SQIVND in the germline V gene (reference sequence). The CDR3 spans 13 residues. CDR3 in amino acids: CASYSRSGNTIYF. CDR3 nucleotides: TGTGCCAGCTACAGCCGCTCTGGAAACACCATATATTTT.

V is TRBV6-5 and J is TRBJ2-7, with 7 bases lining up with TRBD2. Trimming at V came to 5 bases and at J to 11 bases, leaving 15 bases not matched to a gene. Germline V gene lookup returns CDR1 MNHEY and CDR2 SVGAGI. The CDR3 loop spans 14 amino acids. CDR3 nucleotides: TGTGCCAGCAGTACGGATCGGGAGGCCCGAAGGGAGTACTTC. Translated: CASSTDREARREYF.

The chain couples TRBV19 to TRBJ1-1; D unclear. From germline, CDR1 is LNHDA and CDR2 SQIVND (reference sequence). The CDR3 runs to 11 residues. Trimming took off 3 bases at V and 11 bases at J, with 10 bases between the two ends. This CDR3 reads CASSIRSWAFF. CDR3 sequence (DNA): TGTGCCAGTAGTATTCGGTCGTGGGCTTTCTTT.

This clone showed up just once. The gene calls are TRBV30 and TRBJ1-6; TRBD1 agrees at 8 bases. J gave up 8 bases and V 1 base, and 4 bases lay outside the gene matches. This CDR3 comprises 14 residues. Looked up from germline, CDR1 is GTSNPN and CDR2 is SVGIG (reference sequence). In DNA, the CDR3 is TGTGCCTGGAGTGGGACAGGGCGGGATTCACCCCTCCACTTT. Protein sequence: CAWSGTGRDSPLHF. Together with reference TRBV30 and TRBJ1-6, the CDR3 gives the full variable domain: SQTIHQWPATLVQPVGSPLSLECTVEGTSNPNLYWYRQAAGRGLQLLFYSVGIGQISSEVPQNLSASRPQDRQFILSSKKLLLSDSGFYLCAWSGTGRDSPLHFGNGTRLTVT.

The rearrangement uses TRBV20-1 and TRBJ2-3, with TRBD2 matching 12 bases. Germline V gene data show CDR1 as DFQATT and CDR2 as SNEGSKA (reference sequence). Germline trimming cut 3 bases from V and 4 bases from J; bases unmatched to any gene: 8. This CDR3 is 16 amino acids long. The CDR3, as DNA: TGCAGTGCTAGTGCACTAGCGGGAGGTGGTCCAGATACGCAGTATTTT. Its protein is CSASALAGGGPDTQYF.

As DNA, the CDR3 is TGTGCCAGCAGCTTAAGAGGGTACGAGCAGTACTTC. Translation: CASSLRGYEQYF. The chain carries TRBV7-8 and TRBJ2-7; D is perhaps TRBD2 (5 bases). This CDR3 spans 12 amino acids. Germline loops: CDR1 SGHVS, CDR2 FQNEAQ. The germline V and J ends were trimmed by 2 bases and 4 bases, with 6 bases remaining between them.

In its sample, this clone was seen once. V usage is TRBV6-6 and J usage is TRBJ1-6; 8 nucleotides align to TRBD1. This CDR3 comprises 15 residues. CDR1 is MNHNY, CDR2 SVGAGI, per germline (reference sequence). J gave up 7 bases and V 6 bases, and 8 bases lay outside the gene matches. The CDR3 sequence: CASSRTGRGNSPLHF. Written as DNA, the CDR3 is TGTGCCAGCAGCCGGACAGGGCGGGGAAATTCACCCCTCCACTTT.

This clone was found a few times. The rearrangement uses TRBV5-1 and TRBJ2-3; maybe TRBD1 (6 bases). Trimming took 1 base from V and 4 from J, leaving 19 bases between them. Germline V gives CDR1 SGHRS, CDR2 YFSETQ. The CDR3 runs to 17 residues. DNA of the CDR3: TGCGCCAGCAGCTTGATCACCGGGACAACCGGCCCAGATACGCAGTATTTT. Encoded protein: CASSLITGTTGPDTQYF.

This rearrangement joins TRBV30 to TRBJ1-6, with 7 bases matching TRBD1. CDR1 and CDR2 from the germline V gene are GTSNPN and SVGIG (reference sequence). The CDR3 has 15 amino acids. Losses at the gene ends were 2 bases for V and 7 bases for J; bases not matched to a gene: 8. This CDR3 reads CAWSPQGVLNSPLHF. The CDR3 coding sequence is TGTGCCTGGAGTCCCCAGGGGGTATTGAATTCACCCCTCCACTTT.

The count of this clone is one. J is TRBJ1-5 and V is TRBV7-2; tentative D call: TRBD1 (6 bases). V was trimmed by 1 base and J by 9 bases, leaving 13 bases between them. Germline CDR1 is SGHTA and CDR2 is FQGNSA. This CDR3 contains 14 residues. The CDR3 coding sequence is TGTGCCAGCAGCTTAGGAGGGGGTTTCGTGCCCCAGCATTTT. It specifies CASSLGGGFVPQHF. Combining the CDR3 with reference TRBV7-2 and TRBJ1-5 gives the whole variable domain GAGVSQSPSNKVTEKGKDVELRCDPISGHTALYWYRQSLGQGLEFLIYFQGNSAPDKSGLPSDRFSAERTGGSVSTLTIQRTQQEDSAVYLCASSLGGGFVPQHFGDGTRLSIL.

This CDR3 reads CASSHGQGGNTEAFF. The DNA for the CDR3 is TGTGCCAGCTCACACGGACAGGGCGGGAACACTGAAGCTTTCTTT. The chain uses TRBV18 and TRBJ1-1, with 8 bases that match TRBD1. Germline V gene lookup returns CDR1 KGHSH and CDR2 LQKENI. The CDR3 runs 15 residues. The V and J ends lost 4 bases and 1 base, in that order; junction bases with no gene match: 5.

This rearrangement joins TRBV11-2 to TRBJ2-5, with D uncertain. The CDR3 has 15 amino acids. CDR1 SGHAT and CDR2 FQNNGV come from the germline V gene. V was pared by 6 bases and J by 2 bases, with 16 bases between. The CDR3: CASSLLPTRQETQYF. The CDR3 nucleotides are TGTGCCAGCAGTCTTCTTCCGACCAGGCAAGAGACCCAGTACTTC.

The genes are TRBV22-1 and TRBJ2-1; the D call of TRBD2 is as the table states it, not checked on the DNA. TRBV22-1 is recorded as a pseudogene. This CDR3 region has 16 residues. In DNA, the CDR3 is TGTCCTGGGAGCGCACTGCGGAGCGGGACCACAAATGAGCAGTTCTTC. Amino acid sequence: CPGSALRSGTTNEQFF.

The CDR3 loop is CASSVGLAGPNEQFF. The CDR3 coding sequence is TGTGCCAGCAGTGTCGGACTAGCGGGACCCAATGAGCAGTTCTTC. The chain has TRBV6-4 and TRBJ2-1, with 12 positions matching TRBD2. V gave up 4 bases and J gave up 6 bases; unmatched junction bases: 4. CDR3 length equals 15 residues. Germline V gene lookup returns CDR1 MRHNA and CDR2 SNTAGT.

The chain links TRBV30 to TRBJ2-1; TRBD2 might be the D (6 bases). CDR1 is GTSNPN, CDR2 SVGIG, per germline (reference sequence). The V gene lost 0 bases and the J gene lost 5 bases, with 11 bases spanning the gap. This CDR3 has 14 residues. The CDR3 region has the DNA TGTGCCTGGAGTGTAGGGGACTTCGACAATGAGCAGTTCTTC. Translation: CAWSVGDFDNEQFF.

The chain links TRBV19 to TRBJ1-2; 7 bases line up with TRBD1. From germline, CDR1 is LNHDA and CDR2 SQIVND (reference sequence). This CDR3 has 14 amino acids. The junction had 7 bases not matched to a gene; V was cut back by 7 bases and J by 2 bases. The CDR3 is CASNTGQANYGYTF. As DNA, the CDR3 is TGTGCCAGTAACACCGGACAGGCAAACTATGGCTACACCTTC. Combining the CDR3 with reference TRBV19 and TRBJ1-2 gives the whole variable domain DGGITQSPKYLFRKEGQNVTLSCEQNLNHDAMYWYRQDPGQGLRLIYYSQIVNDFQKGDIAEGYSVSREKKESFPLTVTSAQKNPTAFYLCASNTGQANYGYTFGSGTRLTVV.

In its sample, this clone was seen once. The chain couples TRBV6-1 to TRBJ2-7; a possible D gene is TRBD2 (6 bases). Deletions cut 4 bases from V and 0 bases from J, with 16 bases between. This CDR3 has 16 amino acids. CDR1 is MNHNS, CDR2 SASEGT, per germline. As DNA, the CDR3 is TGTGCCAGCAGTGTGCTCTCCCAGGAGGGCTCCTACGAGCAGTACTTC. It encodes CASSVLSQEGSYEQYF.

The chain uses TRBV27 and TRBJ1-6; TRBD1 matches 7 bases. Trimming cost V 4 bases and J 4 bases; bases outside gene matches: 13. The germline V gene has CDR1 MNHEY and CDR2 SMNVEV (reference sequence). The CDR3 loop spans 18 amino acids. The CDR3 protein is CASSSSDRSLGYNSPLHF. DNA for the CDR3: TGTGCCAGCAGTTCATCGGACAGGTCCCTGGGGTATAATTCACCCCTCCACTTT.

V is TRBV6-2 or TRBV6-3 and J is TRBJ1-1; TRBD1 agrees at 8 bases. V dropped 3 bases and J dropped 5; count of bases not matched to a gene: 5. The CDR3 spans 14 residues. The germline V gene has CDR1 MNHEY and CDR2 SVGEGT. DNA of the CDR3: TGTGCCAGCAGTTATCGGACAGGGCAGACTGAAGCTTTCTTT. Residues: CASSYRTGQTEAFF.

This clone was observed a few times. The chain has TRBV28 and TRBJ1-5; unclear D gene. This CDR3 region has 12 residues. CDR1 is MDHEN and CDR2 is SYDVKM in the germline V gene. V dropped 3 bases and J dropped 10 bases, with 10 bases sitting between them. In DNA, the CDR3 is TGTGCCAGCAGTTTCGCCGGGTCTCCCCAGCATTTT. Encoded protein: CASSFAGSPQHF.

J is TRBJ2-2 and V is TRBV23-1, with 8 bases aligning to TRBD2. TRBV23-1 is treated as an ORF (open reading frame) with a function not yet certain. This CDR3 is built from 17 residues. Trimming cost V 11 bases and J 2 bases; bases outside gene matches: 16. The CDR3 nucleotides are TGCGCCCCCCCAGAATCTAGCGGGCTACCCAACACCGGGGAGCTGTTTTTT. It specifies CAPPESSGLPNTGELFF.

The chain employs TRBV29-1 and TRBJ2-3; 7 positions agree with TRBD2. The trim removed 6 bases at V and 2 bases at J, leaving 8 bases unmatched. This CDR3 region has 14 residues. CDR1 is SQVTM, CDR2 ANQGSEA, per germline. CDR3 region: CSVKGTTATDTQYF. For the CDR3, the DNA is TGCAGCGTGAAGGGGACTACTGCCACAGATACGCAGTATTTT.

DNA of the CDR3: TGTGCCAGCAGTAAAACCCAGGGTCCAGATACGCAGTATTTT. Translation gives CASSKTQGPDTQYF. This chain joins TRBV6-5 and TRBJ2-3, with a possible D match to TRBD1 (5 bases). CDR3 size: 14 residues. Trimming removed 5 bases from V and 4 bases from J, with 13 bases in between. Germline V gene lookup returns CDR1 MNHEY and CDR2 SVGAGI.

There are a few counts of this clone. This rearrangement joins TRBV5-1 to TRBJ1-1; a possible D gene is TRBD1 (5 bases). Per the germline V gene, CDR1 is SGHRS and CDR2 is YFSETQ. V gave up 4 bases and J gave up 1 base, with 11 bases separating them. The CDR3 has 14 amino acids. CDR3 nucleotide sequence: TGCGCCAGCAGCCCGGCCAGGGAGAACACTGAAGCTTTCTTT. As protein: CASSPARENTEAFF.

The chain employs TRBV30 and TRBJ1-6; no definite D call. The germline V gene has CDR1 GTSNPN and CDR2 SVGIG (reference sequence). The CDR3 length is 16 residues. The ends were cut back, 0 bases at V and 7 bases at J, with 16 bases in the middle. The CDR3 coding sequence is TGTGCCTGGAGTGTTATAGCGGGTATGGTCAATTCACCCCTCCACTTT. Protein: CAWSVIAGMVNSPLHF.